These 15 T cell receptor beta chains originate from one sample sequenced in a study of molecular identifiers for immune sequencing clone quantification listed by TCRdb under 2018. Library prep was done by PCR. Sequencing relied on an Illumina HiSeq 4000. Using fastp trimming at Q25 and MiXCR clonotype assembly, TCRdb reanalyzed the public sequencing data and kept in-frame beta chains. When rows share a CDR3 protein, they turn into one entry using the most common DNA and genes. This sample comprises some 320,000 distinct CDR3 sequences, around a fifth of them detected only once. Together, the top ten hold more than 0.8% of the sample. The sequencing sample was made of naive CD8+ T cells from blood, with Jurkat cell RNA spiked in. The cell subset or site label corresponds to: FACS-sorted CD8+CD4-CCR7+CD45RA+ naive T cells. The receptor set was obtained from a human donor in good health. Some libraries in this study had Jurkat cell RNA spiked in.

The J gene is TRBJ1-4, the V gene TRBV7-8; D may be TRBD1 (6 bases). The length of the CDR3 is 17 residues. Trimming left V 3 bases short and J 5 bases short, with 19 bases between. Germline V CDR1 and CDR2: SGHVS, FQNEAQ. Written as DNA, the CDR3 is TGTGCCAGCAGCTTTAGTCACAGGGTCACTGGAAATGAAAAACTGTTTTTT. Its translation is CASSFSHRVTGNEKLFF.

V is TRBV2 and J is TRBJ2-3, with 10 bases matching TRBD2. J was trimmed by 6 bases and V by 1 base; bases with no gene match: 16. The CDR3 has 19 residues. Germline CDR1 and CDR2: SNHLY and FYNNEI. For the CDR3, the DNA is TGTGCCAGCAGTGAAGGGGCCCCGGAAGCGGGGGGGCCGGTGGATACGCAGTATTTT. Its translation: CASSEGAPEAGGPVDTQYF.

This clonotype was picked up many times. The CDR3 coding sequence is TGTGCCAGCAGTGAGGTCGGAAACTCCTACGAGCAGTACTTC. This codes for CASSEVGNSYEQYF. The rearrangement links TRBV25-1 to TRBJ2-7; D gene unclear. CDR3 length equals 14 residues. Germline CDR1 reads MGHDK; CDR2 reads SYGVNS. Trimming stripped 3 bases from V and 0 bases from J, with 9 bases between.

Points on this clonotype: Given a much more abundant clone one base away, this may be a read error. The genes are TRBV6-1 and TRBJ1-1, with D tentatively TRBD1 (6 bases). The CDR3 runs to 13 residues. Germline V gene sequence: CDR1 MNHNS, CDR2 SASEGT. CDR3 in DNA: TGTGCCAGCAGTGGTTTACAGGGAGGTGAAGCTTCCTTT. It translates to CASSGLQGGEASF.

This clonotype was detected ten times or more. V usage is TRBV6-5 and J usage is TRBJ2-7; 9 nucleotides line up with TRBD2. V lost 4 bases and J lost 2; bases outside the gene matches: 6. CDR1 is MNHEY and CDR2 is SVGAGI in the germline V gene. The CDR3 has 15 amino acids. CDR3 in amino acids: CASSFGVAGAYEQYF. Here the CDR3 DNA reads TGTGCCAGCAGTTTTGGAGTAGCGGGGGCCTACGAGCAGTACTTC.

This clonotype was detected ten times or more. This sequence joins TRBV7-9 and TRBJ2-5, with a weak D call TRBD1 (6 bases). From germline, CDR1 is SEHNR and CDR2 FQNEAQ (reference sequence). The CDR3 runs to 17 residues. V gave up 1 base and J gave up 0 bases, with 15 bases separating them. The CDR3, as DNA: TGTGCCAGCAGCTTAGAGGGCAGGGGCTTGTACCAAGAGACCCAGTACTTC. It encodes CASSLEGRGLYQETQYF.

The chain joins TRBV11-2 to TRBJ2-7, with TRBD1 matching 9 bases. Germline CDR1 SGHAT, CDR2 FQNNGV. The CDR3 contains 15 residues. The V gene end was trimmed by 7 bases and the J gene end by 4 bases; junction bases not matched to a gene: 11. Here the CDR3 reads CASTVQGQGLYEQYF. The CDR3 region has the DNA TGTGCCAGCACAGTCCAGGGACAGGGACTTTACGAGCAGTACTTC.

This clonotype was detected ten times or more. The V call is TRBV7-9, the J call TRBJ2-5; TRBD2 might be the D (6 bases). Trimming cost V 4 bases and J 4 bases, with 19 bases left between them. Germline V CDR1 and CDR2: SEHNR, FQNEAQ (reference sequence). CDR3 length: 16 amino acids. The DNA for the CDR3 is TGTGCCAGCAGCTCCCCGGTTGACGGGAGAGGAGAGACCCAGTACTTC. It translates to CASSSPVDGRGETQYF.

This chain uses TRBV27 with TRBJ2-7; D call uncertain. The V gene's germline CDR1 is MNHEY and CDR2 SMNVEV (reference sequence). CDR3 length equals 16 residues. The ends were cut back, 7 bases at V and 4 bases at J, with 23 bases in the middle. The CDR3 coding sequence is TGTGCCAGCACCCACCCTCTCGAGCGAGCCTATTACGAGCAGTACTTC. Residues: CASTHPLERAYYEQYF.

A word on this clonotype: This sequence may be a read error, since a much larger clone differs from it by one base. This chain links TRBV7-9 with TRBJ2-2; 11 bases are shared with TRBD2. Trimming cost V 5 bases and J 7 bases; bases outside gene matches: 9. Germline CDR1 is SEHNR and CDR2 is FQNEAQ (reference sequence). The CDR3 loop spans 16 amino acids. The CDR3 loop is CASSGLAGGPSGELFF. CDR3 bases: TGTGCCAGCAGCGGATTAGCGGGGGGGCCCAGCGGGGAGCTGTTTTTT.

V is TRBV7-9 and J is TRBJ2-5, with D perhaps matching TRBD1 (6 bases). With 1 base removed from V and 4 bases from J, the gap between germline ends came to 13 bases. The CDR3 loop spans 15 amino acids. Germline CDR1 is SEHNR and CDR2 is FQNEAQ (reference sequence). CDR3 DNA sequence: TGTGCCAGCAGCTTAGACAGGGAAGGCGGAGAGACCCAGTACTTC. Its translation is CASSLDREGGETQYF.

This clonotype has just a few counts. Since a much larger clone is just one base distant, this may be a read error. V usage is TRBV6-6 and J usage is TRBJ2-6, with 8 bases matching TRBD2. CDR3 length: 18 amino acids. Germline V gene data show CDR1 as MNHNY and CDR2 as SVGAGI (reference sequence). The CDR3 bases are TGTGCCGGCAGCGAGACCGGGACTAGGGTCTCTGGGGCCAACGTCCTGACTTTC. This gives the protein CAGSETGTRVSGANVLTF.

This clonotype was observed many times. The rearrangement links TRBV9 to TRBJ2-3; a possible D gene is TRBD2 (6 bases). Germline V CDR1 and CDR2: SGDLS, YYNGEE. The CDR3 has 15 residues. The ends were cut back, 4 bases at V and 0 bases at J, with 12 bases in the middle. The CDR3 sequence: CASSPTGDSTDTQYF. CDR3 DNA sequence: TGTGCCAGCAGCCCTACGGGGGATAGCACAGATACGCAGTATTTT.

Concerning this clonotype: A single base separates this from a much larger clone, so it may be a read error. The chain employs TRBV4-1 and TRBJ2-3; TRBD1 matches 8 bases. Trimming at V came to 2 bases and at J to 4 bases, leaving 8 bases not matched to a gene. Germline CDR1 reads MGHRA; CDR2 reads YSYEKL. This CDR3 contains 16 residues. The CDR3 DNA sequence: TGCGCCAGCAGCCAATTCGCAGGGGGCGGCGCAGATACGCAGTATTTT. This gives the protein CASSQFAGGGADTQYF.

On this clonotype: A much larger clone differs from this one at a single base, so this may be a read error. This CDR3 fails to terminate in the conserved phenylalanine or tryptophan, so it likely reflects a read error. The V and J genes are TRBV7-2 and TRBJ2-7; unclear D gene. V lost 1 base to trimming and J lost 0 bases, with 4 bases between them. Germline loops: CDR1 SGHTA, CDR2 FQGNSA. The CDR3 contains 13 residues. The CDR3: CASSLDYSYEQYS. CDR3 sequence (DNA): TGTGCCAGCAGCTTAGACTACTCCTACGAGCAGTACTCC.